A selection of T cell receptor beta chains follows, all from one sample in a study of T cells after yellow fever vaccination. TCRdb processed the 5' RACE reads anew with MiXCR; each CDR3 protein has one entry. This sample carries about 250,000 distinct CDR3 sequences, around 3.5% of them seen once, and the ten largest clones take under 20%. The input for sequencing was PBMCs, taken 15 days after the yellow fever booster vaccination. These receptors originate from a man between 18 and 35 years old who received the YFV17D yellow fever vaccine. Both conserved end residues are part of each CDR3. Size is stated for part of the rows, as once, few or many counts, or as a class when the clone is expanded.

J gene | V gene | CDR3 length | clone size | CDR3 protein
TRBJ2-2 | TRBV5-1 | 15 | many | CASSLQQGTTGELFF
TRBJ1-6 | TRBV7-9 | 15 | many | CASSPQGGSGSPLHF
TRBJ1-2 | TRBV7-6 | 14 | . | CASSPRTGWDGYTF
TRBJ1-1 | TRBV4-3 | 15 | many | CASSQTNLGAGEAFF
TRBJ1-1 | TRBV20-1 | 13 | many | CSARVQENTEAFF
TRBJ1-5 | TRBV7-2 | 15 | many | CASSSEGGRNQPQHF
TRBJ2-5 | TRBV5-1 | 14 | many | CASSSGLVQETQYF
TRBJ2-5 | TRBV7-2 | 14 | many | CASSSELAGGAQYF
TRBJ2-3 | TRBV19 | 13 | . | CASSGTGADTQYF
TRBJ1-1 | TRBV5-1 | 16 | many | CASSLEGQGAMTEAFF
TRBJ1-3 | TRBV30 | 16 | many | CAWSVDFFPPGNTIYF
TRBJ1-2 | TRBV12-3/TRBV12-4 | 14 | many | CASSFGQSSSGYTF
TRBJ2-3 | TRBV4-3 | 17 | few | CASSPRGQLSSTDTQYF
TRBJ2-7 | TRBV5-1 | 14 | many | CASSLEAGPYEQYF
TRBJ1-6 | TRBV4-1 | 13 | . | CASSQPWDSPLHF
TRBJ2-7 | TRBV7-2 | 13 | many | CASSPTDGYEQYF
TRBJ1-2 | TRBV5-1 | 15 | many | CASSFIAGANYGYTF
TRBJ2-3 | TRBV5-1 | 17 | many | CASSLPPGGGSTDTQYF
TRBJ1-1 | TRBV12-3/TRBV12-4 | 18 | many | CASSPTIIGASVNTEAFF
TRBJ2-1 | TRBV7-2 | 13 | many | CASSVTGREEQFF
TRBJ1-2 | TRBV12-3/TRBV12-4 | 15 | few | CASSLYAGPNYGYTF
TRBJ2-1 | TRBV4-2 | 15 | few | CASSAIELLNNEQFF